These 22 T cell receptor beta chains were sequenced from one sample in a study of T cell responses to AZD1222 COVID-19 vaccine. Sequencing used immunoSEQ multiplex PCR; TCRdb keeps in-frame clones, though not all of them. The sample lists some 85,000 clones; approximately 90% were seen once. The starting material was peripheral blood, obtained on day 0 of AZD1222 vaccination. All receptors come from an adult in good health.

The chain joins TRBV19 to TRBJ1-1; D call uncertain. This CDR3 has 14 residues. Trimming took 0 bases from V and 3 from J, leaving 8 bases between them. CDR1 and CDR2 from the germline V gene are LNHDA and SQIVND (reference sequence). The CDR3 loop is CASSIEGGDTEAFF. The CDR3 nucleotides read TGTGCCAGTAGTATAGAGGGAGGCGACACTGAAGCTTTCTTT.

The rearrangement uses TRBV5-1 and TRBJ2-3, with 7 bases matching TRBD1. The germline V gene encodes CDR1 SGHRS and CDR2 YFSETQ. V shed 0 bases and J 2 bases; nucleotides not matched to a gene: 6. The CDR3 is made up of 16 amino acids. The chain's CDR3 is CASSLGGQIYTDTQYF. The CDR3 coding sequence is TGCGCCAGCAGCTTGGGGGGACAGATATACACAGATACGCAGTATTTT. Supplemented by reference TRBV5-1 and TRBJ2-3, the full variable domain reads KAGVTQTPRYLIKTRGQQVTLSCSPISGHRSVSWYQQTPGQGLQFLFEYFSETQRNKGNFPGRFSGRQFSNSRSEMNVSTLELGDSALYLCASSLGGQIYTDTQYFGPGTRLTVL.

A few counts support this clone. The chain carries TRBV4-2 and TRBJ2-7, with TRBD2 matching over 7 bases. Germline V gene sequence: CDR1 LGHNA, CDR2 YNFKEQ. The CDR3 has 14 amino acids. V gave up 3 bases and J gave up 2 bases; unmatched junction bases: 4. CDR3 sequence (DNA): TGTGCCAGCAGCCACGAGCGGGAACCCTACGAGCAGTACTTC. Amino acid sequence: CASSHEREPYEQYF.

This CDR3 reads CASSLQQGDVEQFF. The CDR3 DNA reads as TGTGCCAGCAGCTTACAACAGGGGGACGTTGAGCAGTTCTTC. The gene calls are TRBV7-3 and TRBJ2-1; 8 nucleotides line up with TRBD1. Per the germline V gene, CDR1 is SGHTA and CDR2 is FQGTGA. The CDR3 is 14 residues long. V was clipped by 2 bases and J by 9 bases; unmatched bases: 6.

This clone was observed a single time. V and J are TRBV2 and TRBJ1-3; D is perhaps TRBD1 (5 bases). This CDR3 is built from 14 residues. Trimming shortened V by 8 bases and J by 4 bases, and 15 bases separated the two germline ends. Per germline, CDR1 SNHLY and CDR2 FYNNEI. CDR3 sequence: CASRIQGGGNTIYF. The CDR3 nucleotides read TGTGCCAGCCGAATTCAGGGTGGCGGAAACACCATATATTTT.

The gene calls are TRBV24-1 and TRBJ2-6; D not certain. This CDR3 is 19 amino acids long. Germline loops: CDR1 KGHDR, CDR2 SFDVKD. Trimming pared 5 bases from V and 0 bases from J, leaving 19 bases between. CDR3 in amino acids: CATSGPSRSDPSGANVLTF. The CDR3 DNA is TGTGCCACCAGTGGCCCGAGTAGATCGGACCCCTCTGGGGCCAACGTCCTGACTTTC.

The chain carries TRBV7-6 and TRBJ1-1, with D maybe TRBD1 (6 bases). Germline lookup yields CDR1 SGHVS and CDR2 FNYEAQ. The CDR3 extends over 16 amino acids. Trimming pared 6 bases from V and 1 base from J, leaving 18 bases between. CDR3 sequence (DNA): TGTGCCAGCAGTTTGGGAAGGGGGAGGGGGAACACTGAAGCTTTCTTT. It codes for CASSLGRGRGNTEAFF. Drawing the rest from reference TRBV7-6 and TRBJ1-1, the complete variable domain is GAGVSQSPRYKVTKRGQDVALRCDPISGHVSLYWYRQALGQGPEFLTYFNYEAQQDKSGLPNDRFSAERPEGSISTLTIQRTEQRDSAMYRCASSLGRGRGNTEAFFGQGTRLTVV.

V is TRBV3-1 (or the pseudogene TRBV3-2) and J is TRBJ1-6; unclear D gene. V lost 1 base to trimming and J lost 8 bases, with 6 bases between them. The germline CDR1 and CDR2 sequences are LGHDT and YNNKEL (reference sequence). The CDR3 totals 13 residues. As DNA, the CDR3 is TGTGCCAGCAGCCAAGGGCCCTATTCACCCCTCCACTTT. It yields the protein CASSQGPYSPLHF.

The rearrangement joins TRBV14 to TRBJ2-1; D is perhaps TRBD1 (7 bases). This CDR3 comprises 20 residues. The V gene lost 3 bases and the J gene lost 5 bases, with 29 bases spanning the gap. Germline CDR1 and CDR2: SGHDN and FVKESK. The DNA for the CDR3 is TGTGCCAGCAGCCATCGGCCCCCATCATCGACTGCGGGACAGAACAATGAGCAGTTCTTC. As protein: CASSHRPPSSTAGQNNEQFF.

With respect to this clone: A read error may produce the germline difference seen at one junction end. This rearrangement joins TRBV7-7 to TRBJ1-1; possible D gene TRBD1, 5 bases. The CDR3 extends over 16 amino acids. Germline V gene sequence: CDR1 SSHAT, CDR2 FNYEAQ (reference sequence). The CDR3 sequence: CASSPLGGALNTEAFF. The CDR3 bases are TGTGCTAGCAGCCCATTGGGGGGAGCGTTGAACACTGAAGCTTTCTTT.

The rearrangement links TRBV5-6 to TRBJ1-4; tentatively, D is TRBD1 (5 bases). V was pared by 4 bases and J by 2 bases, with 12 bases between. The length of the CDR3 is 15 residues. The germline CDR1 and CDR2 sequences are SGHDT and YYEEEE. The CDR3 DNA reads as TGTGCCAGCAGCAGAAGGGGCTGGACTAATGAAAAACTGTTTTTT. Amino acids: CASSRRGWTNEKLFF.

Many counts were recorded for this clone. The rearrangement links TRBV6-5 to TRBJ1-2; 9 nucleotides match TRBD1. The V gene's germline CDR1 is MNHEY and CDR2 SVGAGI. The CDR3 sequence is 15 residues long. The V and J ends lost 4 bases and 2 bases, in that order; junction bases with no gene match: 5. The CDR3 DNA follows: TGTGCCAGCAGTTCCCCGGGACAGGGAAACTATGGCTACACCTTC. Its protein is CASSSPGQGNYGYTF.

The V call is TRBV10-3, the J call TRBJ1-5; TRBD1 is a possible D gene (6 bases). The CDR3 totals 12 residues. The V end was cut by 9 bases, the J end by 3 bases, with 9 bases between. Germline assignment: CDR1 ENHRY and CDR2 SYGVKD. The CDR3 here is CAIGQHNQPQHF. CDR3 nucleotides: TGTGCCATAGGACAGCACAATCAGCCCCAGCATTTT.

The chain recombines TRBV9 with TRBJ1-1, with 11 bases matching TRBD1. J lost 0 bases, V lost 0 bases, and 4 bases had no gene match. CDR3 length equals 17 residues. Germline assignment: CDR1 SGDLS and CDR2 YYNGEE. The CDR3 coding sequence is TGTGCCAGCAGCGTAGTGGACAGGGGGCGTATGAACACTGAAGCTTTCTTT. Amino acid sequence: CASSVVDRGRMNTEAFF. The full variable domain, completed using reference TRBV9 and TRBJ1-1, is DSGVTQTPKHLITATGQRVTLRCSPRSGDLSVYWYQQSLDQGLQFLIQYYNGEERAKGNILERFSAQQFPDLHSELNLSSLELGDSALYFCASSVVDRGRMNTEAFFGQGTRLTVV.

The rearrangement joins TRBV2 to TRBJ2-3; TRBD1 aligns across 9 bases. With V trimmed by 7 bases and J by 1 base, 6 bases remained unmatched. Germline values: CDR1 SNHLY, CDR2 FYNNEI. The CDR3 spans 15 residues. CDR3 DNA sequence: TGTGCCAGCAATCTACAGGGGGCGGGCACAGATACGCAGTATTTT. Amino acids: CASNLQGAGTDTQYF.

This sequence joins TRBV7-9 and TRBJ2-1, with 13 bases identical to TRBD2. Germline assignment: CDR1 SEHNR and CDR2 FQNEAQ (reference sequence). After removal of 1 base from V and 9 bases from J, the junction contained 0 bases not matched to a gene. The CDR3 totals 14 residues. The CDR3 here is CASSLGTSGSEQFF. In DNA, the CDR3 is TGTGCCAGCAGCTTAGGGACTAGCGGGAGTGAGCAGTTCTTC.

This sequence joins TRBV5-4 and TRBJ2-4; D might be TRBD1 (5 bases). This CDR3 contains 15 residues. Trimming left V 0 bases short and J 0 bases short, with 7 bases between. Germline V gene data show CDR1 as SGHNT and CDR2 as YYREEE (reference sequence). CDR3 DNA: TGTGCCAGCAGCTTGGAAGGGGTAGCCAAAAACATTCAGTACTTC. Protein product: CASSLEGVAKNIQYF.

The V and J genes are TRBV9 and TRBJ1-2; 7 bases line up with TRBD1. CDR1 is SGDLS and CDR2 is YYNGEE in the germline V gene. The CDR3 has 17 amino acids. V lost 4 bases, J lost 4 bases, and 16 bases stayed unmatched. This chain's CDR3 is CASSPEVRDSTSYGYTF. In DNA form, the CDR3 reads TGTGCCAGCAGCCCAGAAGTACGGGACAGTACGAGCTATGGCTACACCTTC.

V and J are TRBV12-5 and TRBJ1-6; TRBD1 is a possible D gene (6 bases). CDR3 length: 14 amino acids. From germline, CDR1 is LGHNT and CDR2 FRNRAP. V was pared by 6 bases and J by 7 bases, with 13 bases between. The DNA of the CDR3 is TGTGCTAGTGGGACCGGACAGAACAATTCACCCCTCCACTTT. Residues: CASGTGQNNSPLHF.

The chain couples TRBV5-8 to TRBJ1-5; TRBD1 might be the D (5 bases). The CDR3 spans 15 residues. V was shortened by 3 bases and J by 2 bases, with 12 bases between the two germline ends. The germline CDR1 and CDR2 sequences are SGHTS and YDEGEE. In nucleotides, the CDR3 is TGTGCCAGCAGCTGGCAGGGCAGTGGCAATCAGCCCCAGCATTTT. It yields the protein CASSWQGSGNQPQHF.

This clone was picked up one time. V is TRBV4-1 and J is TRBJ2-7, with a possible D match to TRBD2 (5 bases). Germline CDR1 MGHRA, CDR2 YSYEKL. The CDR3 is 14 residues long. V lost 4 bases and J 2 bases, leaving 12 bases between the germline ends. The CDR3 reads CASSPGVGPYEQYF. CDR3 coding DNA: TGCGCCAGCAGCCCCGGGGTCGGACCCTACGAGCAGTACTTC.

The V and J genes are TRBV5-1 and TRBJ1-5; no clear D. CDR1 is SGHRS, CDR2 YFSETQ, per germline. This CDR3 spans 15 amino acids. With 0 bases removed from V and 2 bases from J, the gap between germline ends came to 9 bases. CDR3 amino acids: CASSLGIVGNQPQHF. The CDR3 DNA sequence: TGCGCCAGCAGCTTGGGGATTGTCGGCAATCAGCCCCAGCATTTT.